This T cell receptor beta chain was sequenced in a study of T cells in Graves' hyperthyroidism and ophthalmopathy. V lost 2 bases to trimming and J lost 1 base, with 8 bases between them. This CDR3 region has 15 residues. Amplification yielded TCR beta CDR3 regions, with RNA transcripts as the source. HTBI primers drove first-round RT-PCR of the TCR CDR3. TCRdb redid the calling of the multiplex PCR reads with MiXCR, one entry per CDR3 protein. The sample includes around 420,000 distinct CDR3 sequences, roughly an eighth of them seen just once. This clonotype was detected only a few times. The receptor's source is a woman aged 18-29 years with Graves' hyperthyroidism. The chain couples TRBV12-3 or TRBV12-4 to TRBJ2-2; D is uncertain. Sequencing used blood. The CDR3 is CASSLRSGNTGELFF. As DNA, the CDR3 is TGTGCCAGCAGTTTAAGGTCAGGGAACACCGGGGAGCTGTTTTTT.